This TCR beta chain comes out of a study of blood T cells in healthy people across ages. The CDR3 contains 15 residues. Germline V lookup: CDR1 SNHLY, CDR2 FYNNEI. V lost 6 bases to trimming and J lost 7 bases; unmatched junction nucleotides: 11. A second 7 to 11 cycle PCR used barcoded and J-beta primers. Using its own MiXCR run on the 5' RACE reads, TCRdb lists one record per CDR3 protein. Among about 780,000 distinct CDR3 sequences, about 46% were seen once, and the ten largest hold around 18%. The authors extracted at least 6 micrograms of total RNA per sample. This chain connects TRBV2 to TRBJ2-1, with TRBD1 identical over 8 bases. The origin of this receptor is a man older than 75 in good health. The sample consisted of blood. CDR3 in amino acids: CASRPARTGWNEQFF. Here the CDR3 DNA reads TGTGCCAGCAGACCCGCCAGGACAGGGTGGAATGAGCAGTTCTTC.